A selection of T cell receptor beta chains follows, all from one sample in a study of blood T cell repertoires in COVID-19. The assay was immunoSEQ multiplex PCR, and TCRdb's table has in-frame clones only and misses some. The table records approximately 170,000 clones, roughly nine tenths of them present only once. Sequencing was performed on peripheral blood. These receptors were collected from a woman in her 70s with acute or convalescent COVID-19. CDR3s include the opening cysteine and the closing phenylalanine or tryptophan. D genes are given only for firm matches. Some rows have no size entry. The others give once, few or many, or a class for an expanded clone.

V,J,size,D,DNA,CDR3
TRBV6-2/TRBV6-3,TRBJ2-6,-,TRBD1,TGTGCCAGCAGTTACGGGACAGGGTACCTTTCTGGGGCCAACGTCCTGACTTTC,CASSYGTGYLSGANVLTF
TRBV11-2,TRBJ2-7,-,TRBD1,TGTGCCAGCAGCCTTTCCGGGACAGGGGCCTACGAGCAGTACTTC,CASSLSGTGAYEQYF
TRBV7-2,TRBJ1-3,few,-,TGTGCCAGCAGCTTCTGGGGGCGAAGAAACACCATATATTTT,CASSFWGRRNTIYF
TRBV6-6,TRBJ1-6,-,-,TGTGCCAGCGGTCTGGACACAGATAATTCACCCCTCCACTTT,CASGLDTDNSPLHF
TRBV3-1/TRBV3-2,TRBJ1-3,-,-,TGTGCCAGCAGCCAAGGGCATTTCTCTGGAAACACCATATATTTT,CASSQGHFSGNTIYF
TRBV30,TRBJ1-5,-,TRBD1,TGTGCCTGGAGTTTCTCCCAGGGGGCTGGGCAGCCCCAGCATTTT,CAWSFSQGAGQPQHF
TRBV24-1,TRBJ1-2,-,-,TGTGCCACCAGTGACCGAGGGTTGAGAGACGGCTACACCTTC,CATSDRGLRDGYTF
TRBV4-3,TRBJ2-3,-,-,TGCGCCAGCAGCCAAGATCGAGGAAATACGCAGTATTTT,CASSQDRGNTQYF
TRBV9,TRBJ1-3,-,-,TGTGCCAGCAGCGTAGGTTCAGGGCGCTCTGGAAACACCATATATTTT,CASSVGSGRSGNTIYF
TRBV2,TRBJ2-1,-,-,TGTGCCAGCATGATGGACAGACACAATGAGCAGTTCTTC,CASMMDRHNEQFF
TRBV30,TRBJ1-2,-,TRBD1,TGTGCCTGGAGTGTAGACCCGGGACAGAGCTATGGCTACACCTTC,CAWSVDPGQSYGYTF
TRBV7-2,TRBJ1-6,-,-,TGTGCCAGCAGCCTGGACAAGAATACGTCACCCCTCCACTTT,CASSLDKNTSPLHF
TRBV7-9,TRBJ1-3,-,TRBD1,TGTGCCAGCAGCTTAGATGGCAGGGGGTACTCTGGAAACACCATATATTTT,CASSLDGRGYSGNTIYF
TRBV24-1,TRBJ1-5,few,TRBD1,TGTGCCACTCCGGGACAGCGGGAGTATAGCAATCAGCCCCAGCATTTT,CATPGQREYSNQPQHF
TRBV6-1,TRBJ2-1,-,TRBD2,TGTGCCAGCAGTGAAGGGTGGCGCGGGGGGGCACACAATGAGCAGTTCTTC,CASSEGWRGGAHNEQFF
TRBV5-5,TRBJ1-1,-,-,TGTGCCAGCAGCGGGGGCTCCGGGCCGGGATTAGCTGAAGCTTTCTTT,CASSGGSGPGLAEAFF